Listed below are T cell receptor beta chains from one sample, sequenced in a study of T cell repertoires in cytomegalovirus infection. TCRdb analysed the reads with MiXCR anew, one entry per CDR3 protein. The data show approximately 500,000 distinct CDR3 sequences, approximately 10% seen once. Source material: PBMCs. The receptors here all came from a human donor in good health (CMV status not recorded). Some clones in this sample may be carry-over from other donors' samples. The CDR3 runs from the conserved cysteine through the conserved F or W. Each record gives: clone size, D gene, V gene, J gene, CDR3 DNA, CDR3 protein. The D gene is left open where the match is weak. Clone size is given for some rows only: seen once, a few or many times, or a class if the clone is expanded.

abundance: many
d_gene: -
v_gene: TRBV7-2
j_gene: TRBJ2-7
CDR3nt: TGTGCCAGCAGCTTAGGGCCGGTAGCGGCTATGAGCTCCTACGAGCAGTACTTC
CDR3aa: CASSLGPVAAMSSYEQYF

abundance: many
d_gene: -
v_gene: TRBV6-1
j_gene: TRBJ2-2
CDR3nt: TGTGCAGGGGGGCGGAACACCGGGGAGCTGTTTTTT
CDR3aa: CAGGRNTGELFF

abundance: -
d_gene: TRBD2
v_gene: TRBV11-2
j_gene: TRBJ2-1
CDR3nt: TGTGCCAGCAGCTCTCTTAAACAGCGGGGGTCGCTCGAGCAGTTCTTC
CDR3aa: CASSSLKQRGSLEQFF

abundance: few
d_gene: TRBD1
v_gene: TRBV2
j_gene: TRBJ1-6
CDR3nt: TGTGCCAGCCGGGACAGCCCTTTTAATTCACCCCTCCACTTT
CDR3aa: CASRDSPFNSPLHF

abundance: few
d_gene: TRBD1
v_gene: TRBV3-1
j_gene: TRBJ1-2
CDR3nt: TGTGCCAGCAGCCAATCCGACAGGGGGCAAGGCTACACCTTC
CDR3aa: CASSQSDRGQGYTF

abundance: few
d_gene: TRBD2
v_gene: TRBV29-1
j_gene: TRBJ2-3
CDR3nt: TGCAGCGTAGATAGCGGGGGAACAGATACGCAGTATTTT
CDR3aa: CSVDSGGTDTQYF

abundance: -
d_gene: -
v_gene: TRBV20-1
j_gene: TRBJ1-3
CDR3nt: TGCAGTGCTAGAGAACGCTCGAGGGTCTCTGGAAACACCATATATTTT
CDR3aa: CSARERSRVSGNTIYF

abundance: many
d_gene: -
v_gene: TRBV19
j_gene: TRBJ1-1
CDR3nt: TGTGCCAGTAGTATAGATCCAGGCTGGCGGCTGAACACTGAAGCTTTCTTT
CDR3aa: CASSIDPGWRLNTEAFF

abundance: -
d_gene: -
v_gene: TRBV9
j_gene: TRBJ2-2
CDR3nt: TGTGCCAGCAGCGGAACAAACACCGGGGAGCTGTTTTTT
CDR3aa: CASSGTNTGELFF

abundance: many
d_gene: TRBD2
v_gene: TRBV4-1
j_gene: TRBJ2-3
CDR3nt: TGCGCCAGCAGCCAAGATAATAGAGCGGGAGTGGCAGATACGCAGTATTTT
CDR3aa: CASSQDNRAGVADTQYF

abundance: few
d_gene: TRBD2
v_gene: TRBV28
j_gene: TRBJ2-1
CDR3nt: TGTGCCAGCAGACTAACTAGCGGGAGGGGCGATGAGCAGTTCTTC
CDR3aa: CASRLTSGRGDEQFF

abundance: -
d_gene: -
v_gene: TRBV28
j_gene: TRBJ1-2
CDR3nt: TGTGCCAGCAGTTCGTCGGACTATGGCTACACCTTC
CDR3aa: CASSSSDYGYTF

abundance: many
d_gene: -
v_gene: TRBV5-1
j_gene: TRBJ2-3
CDR3nt: TGCGCCAGCAGCTTGGCCCAGCCGGACACAGATACGCAGTATTTT
CDR3aa: CASSLAQPDTDTQYF

abundance: many
d_gene: TRBD1
v_gene: TRBV13
j_gene: TRBJ1-1
CDR3nt: TGTGCCAGCAGCATCCGGGACAGGGGATTCGGGAACACTGAAGCTTTCTTT
CDR3aa: CASSIRDRGFGNTEAFF

abundance: -
d_gene: -
v_gene: TRBV20-1
j_gene: TRBJ2-5
CDR3nt: TGCAGTGCCCGAGGAGGGGGCAGGGAGACCCAGTACTTC
CDR3aa: CSARGGGRETQYF

abundance: many
d_gene: -
v_gene: TRBV28
j_gene: TRBJ2-5
CDR3nt: TGTGCCAGCATGTCAGGGTACCAAGAGACCCAGTACTTC
CDR3aa: CASMSGYQETQYF

abundance: few
d_gene: -
v_gene: TRBV15
j_gene: TRBJ1-5
CDR3nt: TGTGCCACCAGTCCCCGAGGAGCGGCTCAGCCCCAGCATTTT
CDR3aa: CATSPRGAAQPQHF

abundance: -
d_gene: -
v_gene: TRBV27
j_gene: TRBJ2-1
CDR3nt: TGTGCCAGCAGTCTTATTGTGGGTGAGCAGTTCTTC
CDR3aa: CASSLIVGEQFF

abundance: many
d_gene: TRBD1
v_gene: TRBV6-1
j_gene: TRBJ1-3
CDR3nt: TGTGCCAGCAGTTCTTCATCAGGGGGCTCTGGAAACACCATATATTTT
CDR3aa: CASSSSSGGSGNTIYF

abundance: -
d_gene: -
v_gene: TRBV12-5
j_gene: TRBJ1-6
CDR3nt: TGTGCTAGTGCCGGGGTTGATAATTCACCCCTCCACTTT
CDR3aa: CASAGVDNSPLHF

abundance: -
d_gene: -
v_gene: TRBV11-2
j_gene: TRBJ2-2
CDR3nt: TGTGCCAGCAGCTTCATCGGGGAGCTGTTTTTT
CDR3aa: CASSFIGELFF

abundance: few
d_gene: -
v_gene: TRBV10-1
j_gene: TRBJ2-2
CDR3nt: TGCGCCAGCAGTGAGTCAGCAGGGAACACCGGGGAGCTGTTTTTT
CDR3aa: CASSESAGNTGELFF

abundance: few
d_gene: TRBD1
v_gene: TRBV9
j_gene: TRBJ2-7
CDR3nt: TGTGCCAGCAGCAGGGGACAGGGGCGCCCCTACGAGCAGTACTTC
CDR3aa: CASSRGQGRPYEQYF

abundance: -
d_gene: -
v_gene: TRBV28
j_gene: TRBJ1-5
CDR3nt: TGTGCCAGCACCGCCTACCCAGGGAGCAATCAGCCCCAGCATTTT
CDR3aa: CASTAYPGSNQPQHF

abundance: few
d_gene: -
v_gene: TRBV6-1
j_gene: TRBJ2-7
CDR3nt: TGTGCCAGCAGTGGGGAGCACGAGCAGTACTTC
CDR3aa: CASSGEHEQYF

abundance: few
d_gene: TRBD2
v_gene: TRBV29-1
j_gene: TRBJ2-1
CDR3nt: TGCAGCGTTGAGGGACTAGAAACCTACAATGAGCAGTTCTTC
CDR3aa: CSVEGLETYNEQFF

abundance: many
d_gene: TRBD1
v_gene: TRBV7-2
j_gene: TRBJ2-4
CDR3nt: TGTGCCAGCAGCTTCCCGGGACAGGGGGCCAAAAACATTCAGTACTTC
CDR3aa: CASSFPGQGAKNIQYF

abundance: many
d_gene: -
v_gene: TRBV10-3
j_gene: TRBJ2-7
CDR3nt: TGTGCCATCAGTTTCACAGGGTTTCGATCCGAGCAGTACTTC
CDR3aa: CAISFTGFRSEQYF

abundance: many
d_gene: -
v_gene: TRBV7-6
j_gene: TRBJ2-3
CDR3nt: TGTGCCAGCAGCTTAGTCTCAGGGCAACTCACAGATACGCAGTATTTT
CDR3aa: CASSLVSGQLTDTQYF

abundance: -
d_gene: -
v_gene: TRBV15
j_gene: TRBJ1-6
CDR3nt: TGTGCCACCAGCAGAGAACGGCCCCCTTATAATTCACCCCTCCACTTT
CDR3aa: CATSRERPPYNSPLHF

abundance: many
d_gene: TRBD2
v_gene: TRBV6-1
j_gene: TRBJ2-3
CDR3nt: TGTGCCAGCACCGAGCGGGGCGGCACAGATACGCAGTATTTT
CDR3aa: CASTERGGTDTQYF

abundance: many
d_gene: TRBD2
v_gene: TRBV5-4
j_gene: TRBJ2-1
CDR3nt: TGTGCCAGCAGCTTGGAGGTTAGCGGGAACTCCTACAATGAGCAGTTCTTC
CDR3aa: CASSLEVSGNSYNEQFF

abundance: many
d_gene: -
v_gene: TRBV7-6
j_gene: TRBJ1-3
CDR3nt: TGTGCCAGCAGCTTAGGAGTGGCGTCCTCTGGAAACACCATATATTTT
CDR3aa: CASSLGVASSGNTIYF

abundance: many
d_gene: TRBD1
v_gene: TRBV20-1
j_gene: TRBJ1-5
CDR3nt: TGCAGTGCTAGAGGGGGACAGGGGATAAATCAGCCCCAGCATTTT
CDR3aa: CSARGGQGINQPQHF

abundance: few
d_gene: -
v_gene: TRBV20-1
j_gene: TRBJ1-1
CDR3nt: TGCAGTGCTCTAGATCCCTTGAACACTGAAGCTTTCTTT
CDR3aa: CSALDPLNTEAFF

abundance: many
d_gene: TRBD1
v_gene: TRBV5-6
j_gene: TRBJ2-7
CDR3nt: TGTGCCAGCAGCTTGGCCGGGACAGGGTTCCACGAGCAGTACTTC
CDR3aa: CASSLAGTGFHEQYF

abundance: many
d_gene: TRBD2
v_gene: TRBV4-2
j_gene: TRBJ2-1
CDR3nt: TGTGCCAGCAGCCAACGGGCCACTAGCGGGGGTAATGAGCAGTTCTTC
CDR3aa: CASSQRATSGGNEQFF

abundance: many
d_gene: -
v_gene: TRBV5-1
j_gene: TRBJ1-1
CDR3nt: TGCGCCAGCAAGATAGGAAACACGCGGACTGAAGCTTTCTTT
CDR3aa: CASKIGNTRTEAFF

abundance: many
d_gene: -
v_gene: TRBV20-1
j_gene: TRBJ2-3
CDR3nt: TGCAGTGCTAGAGATTCATTCTCCGCTACGGGGGTGTATTTT
CDR3aa: CSARDSFSATGVYF

abundance: many
d_gene: TRBD1
v_gene: TRBV5-5
j_gene: TRBJ2-5
CDR3nt: TGTGCCAGCAACAGGGGAGAGACCCAGTACTTC
CDR3aa: CASNRGETQYF

abundance: many
d_gene: -
v_gene: TRBV5-6
j_gene: TRBJ1-1
CDR3nt: TGTGCCAGCGGGAGCTTCCGGGACGAAGCTTTCTTT
CDR3aa: CASGSFRDEAFF

abundance: -
d_gene: -
v_gene: TRBV3-1
j_gene: TRBJ2-5
CDR3nt: TGTGCCAGCAGTCTCCTGTGGCAGGGGAAAGAGACCCAGTACTTC
CDR3aa: CASSLLWQGKETQYF

abundance: many
d_gene: -
v_gene: TRBV2
j_gene: TRBJ1-5
CDR3nt: TGTGCCAGCAGTGGGCGGGGGTCTGGCAATCAGCCCCAGCATTTT
CDR3aa: CASSGRGSGNQPQHF

abundance: -
d_gene: -
v_gene: TRBV6-6
j_gene: TRBJ2-7
CDR3nt: TGTGCCAGCAGGTCGTGGAGGAGCTCCTCCTACGAGCAGTACTTC
CDR3aa: CASRSWRSSSYEQYF

abundance: many
d_gene: TRBD1
v_gene: TRBV7-9
j_gene: TRBJ1-1
CDR3nt: TGTGCCAGCAGCAGAGGGACAGGGGGTCAAAACACTGAAGCTTTCTTT
CDR3aa: CASSRGTGGQNTEAFF

abundance: many
d_gene: -
v_gene: TRBV29-1
j_gene: TRBJ1-1
CDR3nt: TGCAGCGTTGGGGGAGGAAACACTGAAGCTTTCTTT
CDR3aa: CSVGGGNTEAFF

abundance: -
d_gene: -
v_gene: TRBV3-1
j_gene: TRBJ2-6
CDR3nt: TGTGCCAGCAGCTTAAGTCACTCTGGGGCCAACGTCCTGACTTTC
CDR3aa: CASSLSHSGANVLTF

abundance: few
d_gene: -
v_gene: TRBV19
j_gene: TRBJ2-1
CDR3nt: TGTGCCAGTAGTATTGATTATGAGCAGTTCTTC
CDR3aa: CASSIDYEQFF

abundance: -
d_gene: TRBD1
v_gene: TRBV19
j_gene: TRBJ2-2
CDR3nt: TGTGCCAGTAGCCCGACAGGGGGCGCGGACACCGGGGAGCTGTTTTTT
CDR3aa: CASSPTGGADTGELFF

abundance: many
d_gene: TRBD1
v_gene: TRBV27
j_gene: TRBJ1-4
CDR3nt: TGTGCCAGCAGTTTATTGGGACAGCCTAATGAAAAACTGTTTTTT
CDR3aa: CASSLLGQPNEKLFF